This T cell receptor (beta chain) was documented in a study of breast tumors, draining lymph nodes, adjacent tissues. MiXCR, run by TCRdb on the multiplex PCR reads, gives a single entry per CDR3 protein. Of approximately 150,000 distinct CDR3 sequences in the sample, about 34% were seen once. This clonotype appeared many times. Its antigen remains unidentified. Breast cancer patients provided tissue from their axillary draining lymph nodes. Study outcomes and limitations: Data fit most tumor T cells coming from lymph node, expanding in tumor.

Input material: axillary lymph node tissue. This receptor was taken from a female donor with breast cancer. Some clones in this sample may be carry-over from other donors' samples.

CDR3 coding DNA: TGTGCCAGCAGCTTTTGGGGGACCTCCTACGAGCAGTACTTC. Its translation: CASSFWGTSYEQYF. The V and J genes are TRBV5-5 and TRBJ2-7; D assignment may be TRBD1 or TRBD2 (5 bases each). This CDR3 contains 14 residues. Per germline, CDR1 SGHKS and CDR2 YYEKEE (reference sequence). V was trimmed by 2 bases and J by 0 bases, leaving 9 bases between them.